These T cell receptor beta chains were read from a single sample in a study of cytomegalovirus exposure and HLA in healthy donors. TCRdb's table, derived via immunoSEQ multiplex PCR, lists solely in-frame clones and lacks some. The data show some 140,000 clones, with 75% to 90% seen just once and about 6.7% held by the top ten. Material for sequencing was PBMCs. The receptors here all came from a woman aged 30 to 39 in good health and CMV-seropositive. The CDR3 runs from the conserved cysteine through the conserved F or W.

v_call	cdr3_aa
TRBV5-1	CASSPLPGGTETQYF
TRBV13	CASSEQGRGTEAFF
TRBV2	CASRDRTGGIYEQYF
TRBV6-1	CASQRIGYYEQYF
TRBV18	CASSPDPPAWGDSPLHF
TRBV28	CASQIGGGAGTGELFF
TRBV6-1	CASSEAAGRGGLTGELFF
TRBV5-1	CASSLRRSPDEQFF
TRBV7-2	CASSLFGTGGQETQYF
TRBV6-5	CASSYDRGGYEQYF
TRBV19	CASSILLGGTSDGTQYF
TRBV7-9	CASSPRGGGETQYF
TRBV5-6	CASSLGSAGGGYTF
TRBV5-1	CASRGTSGADTQYF
TRBV18	CASSFGTGRTQPQHF
TRBV2	CAASTGRNTEAFF
TRBV19	CASRPGWEYTEAFF
TRBV5-1	CASSLKTSGVNEQFF
TRBV6-1	CASSGQGLVWETQYF
TRBV2	CASRLEGLGDEQFF
TRBV6-6	CASAGTGTYNQPQHF
TRBV5-4	CATSTGYEQYF
TRBV28	CASSLLSSGVNNEQFF
TRBV11-2	CASSLGGLAKDEQYF
TRBV7-3	CASSLSTSGLDEQFF
TRBV7-2	CASGFPGQNYGYTF
TRBV20-1	CSARGRTEAFF
TRBV4-1	CASSQDAVSQPYEQYF
TRBV6-1	CASSAQGGETQYF
TRBV15	CATSRDQGPVNIQYF
TRBV27	CASSALDRAVFF
TRBV2	CASSELTSGRGNEQFF
TRBV6-1	CASSEVRYSNQPQHF
TRBV2	CASSGVQLPTDTQYF
TRBV7-9	CASSPRRTSTGELFF
TRBV28	CASSTAIRAGANVLTF
TRBV5-1	CASSLGSGNEQFF
TRBV28	CASSPFRDRRNYGYTF
TRBV19	CASTGQGTGEGPQHF
TRBV5-6	CASSSRLISSYNEQFF
TRBV2	CATQATYSNQPQHF
TRBV6-6	CASRPTGYAQPQHF
TRBV28	CASSIGGSYEQYF
TRBV19	CASSPSGTYYEQYF
TRBV6-5	CASSRPDRRTQYF
TRBV19	CASSTRQGADYEQYF
TRBV11-3	CASSSRPTGPYGYTF
TRBV5-1	CASSSGSSGGPNTGELFF